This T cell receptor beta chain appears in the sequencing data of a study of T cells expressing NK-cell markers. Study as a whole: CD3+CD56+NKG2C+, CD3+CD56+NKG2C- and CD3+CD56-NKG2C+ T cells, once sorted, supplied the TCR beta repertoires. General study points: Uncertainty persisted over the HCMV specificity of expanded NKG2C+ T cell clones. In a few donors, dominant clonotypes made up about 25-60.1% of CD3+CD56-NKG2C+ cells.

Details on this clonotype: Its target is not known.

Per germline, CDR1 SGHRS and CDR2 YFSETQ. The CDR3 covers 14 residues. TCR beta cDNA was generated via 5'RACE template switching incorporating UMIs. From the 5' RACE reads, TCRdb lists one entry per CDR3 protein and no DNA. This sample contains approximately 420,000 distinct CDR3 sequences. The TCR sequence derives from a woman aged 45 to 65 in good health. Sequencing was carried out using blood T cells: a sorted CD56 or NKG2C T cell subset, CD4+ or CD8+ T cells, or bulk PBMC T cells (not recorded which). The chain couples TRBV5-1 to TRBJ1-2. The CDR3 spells CASSLAESYAGYTF.